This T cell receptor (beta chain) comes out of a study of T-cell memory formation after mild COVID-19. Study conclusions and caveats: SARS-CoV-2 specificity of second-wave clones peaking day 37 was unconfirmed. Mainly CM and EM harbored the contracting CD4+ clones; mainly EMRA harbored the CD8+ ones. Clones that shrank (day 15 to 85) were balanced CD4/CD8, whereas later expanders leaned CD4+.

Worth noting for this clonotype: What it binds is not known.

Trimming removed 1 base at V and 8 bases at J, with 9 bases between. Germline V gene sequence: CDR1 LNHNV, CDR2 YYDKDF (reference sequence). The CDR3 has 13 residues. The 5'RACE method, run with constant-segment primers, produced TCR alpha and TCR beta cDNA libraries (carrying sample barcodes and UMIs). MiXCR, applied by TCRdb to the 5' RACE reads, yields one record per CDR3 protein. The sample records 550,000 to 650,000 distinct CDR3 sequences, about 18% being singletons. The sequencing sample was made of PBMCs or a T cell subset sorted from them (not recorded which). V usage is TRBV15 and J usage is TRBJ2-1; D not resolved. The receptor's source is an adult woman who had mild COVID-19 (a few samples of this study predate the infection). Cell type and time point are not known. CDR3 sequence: CATSRGWTDEQFF. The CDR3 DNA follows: TGTGCCACCAGCAGAGGGTGGACGGATGAGCAGTTCTTC.